This TCR beta chain was identified in a study of T cell responses to AZD1222 COVID-19 vaccine. Findings and limits, study-wide: In all cases, repertoires were sampled only after the peak T cell response.

The protocol was immunoSEQ multiplex PCR, while the TCRdb copy is restricted to in-frame clones and leaves out a portion. The sample consists of more than 85,000 clones, 85% to 90% of them appearing once. Germline loops: CDR1 MDHEN, CDR2 SYDVKM. The CDR3 runs to 16 residues. The V gene end was trimmed by 5 bases and the J gene end by 0 bases; junction bases not matched to a gene: 7. On this clone: Its antigen is undetermined.

The clonotype was recovered from an adult in good health. J is TRBJ1-3 and V is TRBV28; 7 positions agree with TRBD1. Specimen: peripheral blood, collected on day 0 of AZD1222 vaccination. CDR3 loop: CASSPLTGNSGNTIYF. CDR3 DNA: TGTGCCAGCAGTCCTCTGACAGGGAACTCTGGAAACACCATATATTTT.